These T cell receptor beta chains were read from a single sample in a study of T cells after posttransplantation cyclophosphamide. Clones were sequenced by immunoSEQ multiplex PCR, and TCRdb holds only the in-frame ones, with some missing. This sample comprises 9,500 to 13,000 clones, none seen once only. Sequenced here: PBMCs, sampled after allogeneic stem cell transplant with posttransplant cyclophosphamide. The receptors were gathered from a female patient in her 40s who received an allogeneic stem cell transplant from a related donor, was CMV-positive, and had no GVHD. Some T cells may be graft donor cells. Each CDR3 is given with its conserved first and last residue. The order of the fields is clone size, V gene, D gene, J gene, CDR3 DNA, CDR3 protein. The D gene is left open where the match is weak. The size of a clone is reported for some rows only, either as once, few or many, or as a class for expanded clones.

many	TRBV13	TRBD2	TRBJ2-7	TGTGCCAGCAGCCCCATAGCGGGGGCCCTCTACGAGCAGTACTTC	CASSPIAGALYEQYF
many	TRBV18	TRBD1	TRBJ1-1	TGTGCCAGCTCACCCACTGCGGGACAGGATAACACTGAAGCTTTCTTT	CASSPTAGQDNTEAFF
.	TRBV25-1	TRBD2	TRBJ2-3	TGTGCCAGCGCGGGGGGGAGCACAGATACGCAGTATTTT	CASAGGSTDTQYF
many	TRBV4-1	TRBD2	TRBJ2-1	TGCGCCAGCAGCCAATCTCAGCGGGGTAACAATGAGCAGTTCTTC	CASSQSQRGNNEQFF
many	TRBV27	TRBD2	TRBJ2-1	TGTGCCAGTACTACTAGCGGGGGTTACAATGAGCAGTTCTTC	CASTTSGGYNEQFF
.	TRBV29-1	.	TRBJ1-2	TGCAGCGTTGAACGGGGGGCAGCTTCCTATGGCTACACCTTC	CSVERGAASYGYTF
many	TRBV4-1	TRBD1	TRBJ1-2	TGCGCCAGCAGCCAGGCAGGGGGTAGCGGCTATGGCTACACCTTC	CASSQAGGSGYGYTF
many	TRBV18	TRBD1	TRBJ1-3	TGTGCCAGCTCACCCCGTCCACCGGGACAGGGAAACACCATATATTTT	CASSPRPPGQGNTIYF
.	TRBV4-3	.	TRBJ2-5	TGCGCCAGCAGCCAATGGAAGGGGTACCAAGAGACCCAGTACTTC	CASSQWKGYQETQYF
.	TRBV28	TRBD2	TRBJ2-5	TGTGCCAGCAGTGCTGATAGCGGGGGGATCGGGGAGACCCAGTACTTC	CASSADSGGIGETQYF
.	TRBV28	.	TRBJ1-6	TGTGCCAGCAGTTTCACCGGAACAGGGAGGTCCTATAATTCACCCCTCCACTTT	CASSFTGTGRSYNSPLHF
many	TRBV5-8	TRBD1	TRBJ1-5	TGTGCCAGCAGCCCGGGACAGGAGGGTTTTAATCAGCCCCAGCATTTT	CASSPGQEGFNQPQHF
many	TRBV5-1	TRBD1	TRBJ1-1	TGCGCCAGCAGAAGGGGACAGGGGGCGACTGAAGCTTTCTTT	CASRRGQGATEAFF
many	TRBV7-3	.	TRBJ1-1	TGTGCCAGCAGTACATATCAGGGCGTTACTGAAGCTTTCTTT	CASSTYQGVTEAFF
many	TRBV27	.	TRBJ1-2	TGTGCCAGCAGTTTCGAGGGGAACTATGGCTACACCTTC	CASSFEGNYGYTF
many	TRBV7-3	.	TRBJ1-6	TGTGCCAGCAGTAGGGACGGGGGGAATTCACCCCTCCACTTT	CASSRDGGNSPLHF
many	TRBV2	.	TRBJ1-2	TGTGCCAGCAGTCAAGTGACTGGCTATGGCTACACCTTC	CASSQVTGYGYTF
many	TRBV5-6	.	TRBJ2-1	TGTGCCAGCAGCTTGTTTAAGGACAGTCACAATGAGCAGTTCTTC	CASSLFKDSHNEQFF
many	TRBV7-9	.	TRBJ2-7	TGTGCCAGCAGCTTAGTGGGAGGACGGGGCGAGCAGTACTTC	CASSLVGGRGEQYF
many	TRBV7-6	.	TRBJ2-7	TGTGCCAGCGCGTCATGGTCTGGTGAGCAGTACTTC	CASASWSGEQYF